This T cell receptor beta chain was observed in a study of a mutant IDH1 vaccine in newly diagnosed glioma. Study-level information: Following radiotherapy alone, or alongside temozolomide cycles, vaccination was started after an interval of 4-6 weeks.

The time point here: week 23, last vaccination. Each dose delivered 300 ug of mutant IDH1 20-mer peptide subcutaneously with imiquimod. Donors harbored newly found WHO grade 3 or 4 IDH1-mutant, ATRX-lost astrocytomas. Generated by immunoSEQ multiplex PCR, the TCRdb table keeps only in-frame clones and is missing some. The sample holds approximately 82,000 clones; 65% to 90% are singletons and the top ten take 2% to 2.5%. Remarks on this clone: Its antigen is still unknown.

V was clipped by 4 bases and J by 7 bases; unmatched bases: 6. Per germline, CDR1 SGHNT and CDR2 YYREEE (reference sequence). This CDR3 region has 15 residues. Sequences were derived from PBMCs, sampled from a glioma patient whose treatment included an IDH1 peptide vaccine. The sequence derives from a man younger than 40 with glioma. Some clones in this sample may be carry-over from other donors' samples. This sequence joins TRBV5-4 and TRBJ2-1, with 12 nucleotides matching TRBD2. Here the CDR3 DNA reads TGTGCCAGCAGCGGAACTAGCGGGAGGATGAATGAGCAGTTCTTC. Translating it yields CASSGTSGRMNEQFF.